This TCR beta chain was sequenced for a study of blood T cell repertoires in COVID-19. The repertoire was sequenced with immunoSEQ multiplex PCR; TCRdb's copy has only in-frame clones and lacks some. The sample consists of a few hundred thousand clones, 80% to 90% of them appearing once. Per germline, CDR1 SGHTA and CDR2 FQGTGA. The CDR3 is made up of 14 amino acids. V was pared by 5 bases and J by 4 bases, with 9 bases between. This sequence originates from a woman in her seventies with acute or convalescent COVID-19. The chain joins TRBV7-3 to TRBJ2-6; D remains unclear. Sequencing was done on a sample of peripheral blood. The CDR3 DNA reads as TGTGCCAGCAGCCGCACTACCGGGGCCAACGTCCTGACTTTC. This translates into CASSRTTGANVLTF.